Following are 9 T cell receptor beta chains from one sample sequenced in a study of blood T cell repertoires in COVID-19. Using immunoSEQ multiplex PCR, the repertoire was profiled, and TCRdb retains in-frame clones only, with some absent. The sample records under 200,000 clones, about 88% being singletons. Sequences were obtained from peripheral blood. All receptors derive from a man younger than 35 with acute or convalescent COVID-19.

J is TRBJ1-2 and V is TRBV5-6, with 10 bases lining up with TRBD1. V lost 2 bases to trimming and J lost 2 bases; unmatched junction nucleotides: 6. The CDR3 length is 16 residues. The V gene's germline CDR1 is SGHDT and CDR2 YYEEEE. The DNA for the CDR3 is TGTGCCAGCAGCTTCCGGGACAGGGGTTTAAACTATGGCTACACCTTC. Protein product: CASSFRDRGLNYGYTF.

This chain connects TRBV11-2 to TRBJ1-6; D remains unclear. This CDR3 region has 18 residues. Trimming removed 5 bases from V and 0 bases from J, with 17 bases in between. In germline, CDR1 is SGHAT, CDR2 FQNNGV. CDR3 loop: CASSLRSGGSSYNSPLHF. DNA of the CDR3: TGTGCCAGCAGCCTAAGGTCAGGCGGGAGCTCCTATAATTCACCCCTCCACTTT. The full variable domain, in which reference TRBV11-2 and TRBJ1-6 provide the parts outside the CDR3, is EAGVAQSPRYKIIEKRQSVAFWCNPISGHATLYWYQQILGQGPKLLIQFQNNGVVDDSQLPKDRFSAERLKGVDSTLKIQPAKLEDSAVYLCASSLRSGGSSYNSPLHFGNGTRLTVT.

The J gene is TRBJ2-5, the V gene TRBV18, with 7 nucleotides matching TRBD1. This CDR3 has 16 amino acids. Germline lookup yields CDR1 KGHSH and CDR2 LQKENI. The ends lost 0 bases at V and 1 base at J; junction bases unmatched: 5. The CDR3 coding sequence is TGTGCCAGCTCACCACCGGGTAGACAGGGCCAAGAGACCCAGTACTTC. It encodes CASSPPGRQGQETQYF.

The chain uses TRBV30 and TRBJ1-1, with D perhaps matching TRBD1 (5 bases). This CDR3 is built from 13 residues. Trimming took off 4 bases at V and 1 base at J, with 10 bases between the two ends. CDR1 and CDR2 from the germline V gene are GTSNPN and SVGIG (reference sequence). DNA of the CDR3: TGTGCCTGGAATTGGGGCAAGAACACTGAAGCTTTCTTT. Translating gives CAWNWGKNTEAFF.

This chain uses TRBV7-9 with TRBJ1-5; weak D call: TRBD1 (6 bases). This CDR3 has 13 amino acids. The ends were cut back, 4 bases at V and 6 bases at J, with 10 bases in the middle. Germline loops: CDR1 SEHNR, CDR2 FQNEAQ (reference sequence). The CDR3 DNA reads as TGTGCCAGCAGCTCGGACAGCCTTCAGCCCCAGCATTTT. Protein: CASSSDSLQPQHF.

This chain connects TRBV7-8 to TRBJ2-7; TRBD2 aligns across 9 bases. Losses at the gene ends were 0 bases for V and 4 bases for J; bases not matched to a gene: 7. The CDR3 length is 16 residues. Germline CDR1 is SGHVS and CDR2 is FQNEAQ. The CDR3 protein is CASSLASASGAYEQYF. CDR3 nucleotides: TGTGCCAGCAGCTTAGCGTCAGCTAGCGGGGCTTACGAGCAGTACTTC.

The rearrangement joins TRBV18 to TRBJ2-1; perhaps TRBD1 as D (6 bases). Trimming shortened V by 0 bases and J by 4 bases, and 13 bases separated the two germline ends. The CDR3 runs 16 residues. Germline V gene data show CDR1 as KGHSH and CDR2 as LQKENI. The CDR3 reads CASSPPPHREYNEQFF. The CDR3 DNA sequence: TGTGCCAGCTCACCACCGCCTCACAGGGAATACAATGAGCAGTTCTTC.

The chain combines TRBV15 with TRBJ2-1; TRBD1 agrees at 10 bases. The CDR3 is 16 amino acids. Germline trimming cut 1 base from V and 4 bases from J; bases unmatched to any gene: 4. Germline loops: CDR1 LNHNV, CDR2 YYDKDF (reference sequence). This CDR3 reads CATSRARQGAYNEQFF. The DNA for the CDR3 is TGTGCCACCAGCAGAGCGAGACAGGGGGCGTACAATGAGCAGTTCTTC.

This chain links TRBV4-1 with TRBJ2-3, with D unclear. CDR1 is MGHRA and CDR2 is YSYEKL in the germline V gene. CDR3 size: 15 residues. The germline V and J ends were trimmed by 2 bases and 1 base, with 10 bases remaining between them. The CDR3 sequence is CASSQQWSRTDTQYF. CDR3 sequence (DNA): TGCGCCAGCAGCCAACAGTGGTCTCGCACAGATACGCAGTATTTT.